The 32 T cell receptor beta chains given below trace back to one sample, sequenced in a study of control samples from healthy donors and cancer patients. Sequenced by immunoSEQ multiplex PCR; TCRdb stores in-frame clones only, minus some. The table shows tens of thousands of clones, with 75% to 90% occurring only once. The sequenced material came from blood. The origin of the receptors is a man aged 50-60 years in good health.

The sample holds a few counts of this clone. This chain links TRBV11-3 with TRBJ2-5; TRBD2 matches 7 bases. The CDR3 has 14 amino acids. V trimming: 4 bases; J trimming: 3 bases; junction bases outside the gene matches: 5. Germline CDR1 is SGHNT and CDR2 is YENEEA. This chain's CDR3 is CASSWSSGKETQYF. The CDR3 DNA reads as TGTGCCAGCAGCTGGTCTAGCGGAAAAGAGACCCAGTACTTC.

The rearrangement links TRBV9 to TRBJ1-1; D gene uncertain. The ends were cut back, 1 base at V and 2 bases at J, with 6 bases in the middle. In germline, CDR1 is SGDLS, CDR2 YYNGEE. The CDR3 runs 13 residues. The CDR3 loop is CASSVPLNTEAFF. CDR3 nucleotide sequence: TGTGCCAGCAGCGTACCCCTTAACACTGAAGCTTTCTTT. Drawing the rest from reference TRBV9 and TRBJ1-1, the complete variable domain is DSGVTQTPKHLITATGQRVTLRCSPRSGDLSVYWYQQSLDQGLQFLIQYYNGEERAKGNILERFSAQQFPDLHSELNLSSLELGDSALYFCASSVPLNTEAFFGQGTRLTVV.

The chain joins TRBV28 to TRBJ1-4; 7 nucleotides agree with TRBD1. Unmatched junction bases numbered 7, after V lost 4 bases and J lost 8 bases. The CDR3 totals 14 residues. Germline CDR1 and CDR2: MDHEN and SYDVKM. This CDR3 is CASSYSGQQEKLFF. CDR3 sequence (DNA): TGTGCCAGCAGTTATTCGGGACAGCAGGAAAAACTGTTTTTT.

The chain has TRBV9 and TRBJ2-3; no firm D call. Germline V gene lookup returns CDR1 SGDLS and CDR2 YYNGEE. The CDR3 is 15 amino acids. The V gene lost 1 base and the J gene lost 0 bases, with 9 bases spanning the gap. CDR3 region: CASSVIGKSTDTQYF. The DNA for the CDR3 is TGTGCCAGCAGCGTAATCGGCAAGAGCACAGATACGCAGTATTTT.

This chain joins TRBV18 and TRBJ2-3; a weak D match, TRBD1 (5 bases). This CDR3 comprises 15 residues. Trimming removed 2 bases at V and 2 bases at J, with 11 bases between. From germline, CDR1 is KGHSH and CDR2 LQKENI. DNA of the CDR3: TGTGCCAGCTCACCAAATGGGGCGCACACAGATACGCAGTATTTT. Translation gives CASSPNGAHTDTQYF.

The rearrangement joins TRBV6-4 to TRBJ1-1, with no clear D. The CDR3 runs to 13 residues. CDR1 and CDR2 from the germline V gene are MRHNA and SNTAGT. V lost 5 bases and J lost 2, with 9 bases in between. Here the CDR3 reads CASSYEGNTEAFF. In DNA, the CDR3 is TGTGCCAGCAGTTACGAGGGCAACACTGAAGCTTTCTTT.

J is TRBJ1-2 and V is TRBV7-9; D is perhaps TRBD1 (5 bases). V lost 0 bases and J lost 7, with 12 bases in between. Germline V gene sequence: CDR1 SEHNR, CDR2 FQNEAQ (reference sequence). The CDR3 extends over 14 amino acids. The CDR3 sequence is CASSLAQGSGGYTF. DNA for the CDR3: TGTGCCAGCAGCTTAGCGCAGGGAAGTGGTGGCTACACCTTC.

This clone was detected only a few times. The chain links TRBV29-1 to TRBJ1-1; D gene uncertain. V was clipped by 4 bases and J by 5 bases, with 17 bases between them. There are 14 residues in the CDR3. The V gene's germline CDR1 is SQVTM and CDR2 ANQGSEA. This CDR3 is CSVVLFGLGTEAFF. The CDR3 DNA is TGCAGCGTTGTTCTGTTCGGCCTTGGGACTGAAGCTTTCTTT.

This chain connects TRBV7-9 to TRBJ1-1; a possible D gene is TRBD1 (5 bases). The CDR3 extends over 14 amino acids. Germline CDR1 reads SEHNR; CDR2 reads FQNEAQ (reference sequence). The V end was cut by 3 bases, the J end by 4 bases, with 12 bases between. In DNA, the CDR3 is TGTGCCAGCAGCTTTGGGGGTTTGGGCACTGAAGCTTTCTTT. Translated: CASSFGGLGTEAFF.

The rearrangement uses TRBV5-1 and TRBJ2-1; D remains ambiguous. The V and J ends lost 4 bases and 6 bases respectively, with 8 bases between them. This CDR3 has 12 residues. CDR1 and CDR2 from the germline V gene are SGHRS and YFSETQ. CDR3 sequence (DNA): TGCGCCAGCAGCCCCTACTTCAATGAGCAGTTCTTC. It specifies CASSPYFNEQFF.

This clone was detected only once. The V gene is TRBV29-1, the J gene TRBJ2-2; D unclear. CDR3 size: 11 residues. Germline V gene sequence: CDR1 SQVTM, CDR2 ANQGSEA. With 0 bases removed from V and 7 bases from J, the gap between germline ends came to 3 bases. The CDR3 sequence is CSVEDYGELFF. CDR3 nucleotide sequence: TGCAGCGTTGAAGATTACGGGGAGCTGTTTTTT.

This clone appeared a few times. The chain has TRBV9 and TRBJ1-5; 10 bases fit TRBD1. Germline trimming cut 4 bases from V and 4 bases from J; bases unmatched to any gene: 5. The CDR3 runs 15 residues. The germline V gene encodes CDR1 SGDLS and CDR2 YYNGEE. The CDR3 here is CASSRTGGVNQPQHF. The DNA of the CDR3 is TGTGCCAGCAGCCGGACAGGGGGAGTAAATCAGCCCCAGCATTTT.

The gene calls are TRBV19 and TRBJ2-4; a weak D match, TRBD2 (5 bases). Trimming shortened V by 5 bases and J by 6 bases, and 17 bases separated the two germline ends. The CDR3 runs 15 residues. Germline lookup yields CDR1 LNHDA and CDR2 SQIVND (reference sequence). The CDR3 sequence: CASSRDELGRNIQYF. For the CDR3, the DNA is TGTGCCAGTAGTCGTGACGAATTGGGGAGAAACATTCAGTACTTC.

The chain combines TRBV5-4 with TRBJ2-5; TRBD1 matches 9 bases. Germline V gene data show CDR1 as SGHNT and CDR2 as YYREEE (reference sequence). J lost 1 base, V lost 2 bases, and 9 bases had no gene match. The length of the CDR3 is 17 residues. The CDR3 DNA reads TGTGCCAGCAGCTTAGGGGGACAGGGCCCTTTCCAAGAGACCCAGTACTTC. Amino acids: CASSLGGQGPFQETQYF.

This clone is a singleton in its sample. The rearrangement joins TRBV6-5 to TRBJ1-1; D is possibly TRBD1 (6 bases). CDR3 length: 12 amino acids. V gave up 5 bases and J gave up 8 bases, with 12 bases separating them. The V gene's germline CDR1 is MNHEY and CDR2 SVGAGI. The CDR3 loop reads CASSHRGGEAFF. The CDR3 DNA sequence: TGTGCCAGCAGTCATCGGGGGGGCGAAGCTTTCTTT.

V gene TRBV10-3 combines with J gene TRBJ1-5, with a weak D call TRBD1 (5 bases). Trimming pared 2 bases from V and 2 bases from J, leaving 10 bases between. Germline V gene data show CDR1 as ENHRY and CDR2 as SYGVKD. This CDR3 region has 15 residues. This CDR3 reads CAISEGATGNQPQHF. CDR3 bases: TGTGCCATCAGTGAGGGGGCGACGGGCAATCAGCCCCAGCATTTT.

This rearrangement joins TRBV28 to TRBJ2-1; D not certain. V lost 7 bases and J lost 5, with 9 bases in between. Germline loops: CDR1 MDHEN, CDR2 SYDVKM. The CDR3 runs 12 residues. CDR3 sequence: CASKTPHNEQFF. CDR3 sequence (DNA): TGTGCCAGCAAAACACCCCACAATGAGCAGTTCTTC.

The J gene is TRBJ2-1, the V gene TRBV5-1; D is perhaps TRBD2 (6 bases). Trimming took off 2 bases at V and 8 bases at J, with 14 bases between the two ends. Germline V CDR1 and CDR2: SGHRS, YFSETQ. The CDR3 sequence is 14 residues long. The DNA for the CDR3 is TGCGCCAGCAGCTTCAATCGGGGGAGCGATGAGCAGTTCTTC. Translated, it gives CASSFNRGSDEQFF.

The V gene is TRBV2, the J gene TRBJ2-3; D may be TRBD2 (6 bases). Germline lookup yields CDR1 SNHLY and CDR2 FYNNEI. The CDR3 totals 15 residues. Between the trimmed V and J ends, which lost 10 bases and 0 bases, there was a span of 17 bases. The DNA for the CDR3 is TGTGCCACCAATGGAGGGGCATCTAGCACAGATACGCAGTATTTT. This gives the protein CATNGGASSTDTQYF. Full variable domain (missing parts from reference TRBV2 and TRBJ2-3): EPEVTQTPSHQVTQMGQEVILRCVPISNHLYFYWYRQILGQKVEFLVSFYNNEISEKSEIFDDQFSVERPDGSNFTLKIRSTKLEDSAMYFCATNGGASSTDTQYFGPGTRLTVL.

The chain combines TRBV5-1 with TRBJ2-3; D unresolved. There are 15 residues in the CDR3. Trimming stripped 1 base from V and 6 bases from J, with 15 bases between. CDR1 and CDR2 (germline): SGHRS, YFSETQ. CDR3 loop: CASSLKLAPGDTQYF. CDR3 bases: TGCGCCAGCAGCTTGAAGCTGGCTCCCGGGGATACGCAGTATTTT.

CDR3 amino acids: CASSLVGPRGHTEAFF. The CDR3 DNA is TGTGCCAGCAGCTTAGTAGGCCCACGAGGGCACACTGAAGCTTTCTTT. This chain uses TRBV7-9 with TRBJ1-1, with D hard to call. The germline V gene encodes CDR1 SEHNR and CDR2 FQNEAQ (reference sequence). The V end lost 1 base, the J end lost 3 bases, and 15 bases lay between the germline ends. The CDR3 sequence is 16 residues long.

The genes are TRBV7-9 and TRBJ1-4, with D perhaps TRBD1 (6 bases). V lost 5 bases and J 0 bases, leaving 13 bases between the germline ends. There are 16 residues in the CDR3. Germline V gene data show CDR1 as SEHNR and CDR2 as FQNEAQ (reference sequence). This CDR3 is CASSTDRNATNEKLFF. The CDR3 DNA reads TGTGCCAGCAGCACAGACAGGAACGCAACTAATGAAAAACTGTTTTTT.

CDR3 coding DNA: TGTGCCAGCACCTCCGGGGTATACTATGGCTACACCTTC. This gives the protein CASTSGVYYGYTF. The J gene is TRBJ1-2, the V gene TRBV12-3 or TRBV12-4; no firm D call. The CDR3 has 13 residues. The V and J ends lost 7 bases and 3 bases respectively, with 12 bases between them.

V and J are TRBV12-3 or TRBV12-4 and TRBJ1-2; 7 bases are a match to TRBD1. The CDR3 runs to 13 residues. Trimming took 5 bases from V and 4 from J; bases not matched to a gene: 4. The DNA of the CDR3 is TGTGCCAGCAGTCCGACAGGGTTCTATGGCTACACCTTC. This codes for CASSPTGFYGYTF.

This clone occurred once. V gene TRBV6-5 combines with J gene TRBJ1-2; 11 bases align to TRBD1. The J segment lost 7 bases and the V segment lost 6 bases, leaving 7 bases of the junction unmatched. Germline V gene data show CDR1 as MNHEY and CDR2 as SVGAGI. The CDR3 is 14 residues long. CDR3 residues: CASRAGTGGSGYTF. CDR3 in DNA: TGTGCCAGCAGAGCCGGGACAGGGGGTAGTGGCTACACCTTC.

The chain uses TRBV7-2 and TRBJ2-4, with TRBD2 identical over 8 bases. The CDR3 is 14 residues long. Germline V gives CDR1 SGHTA, CDR2 FQGNSA. J gave up 9 bases and V 4 bases, and 8 bases lay outside the gene matches. CDR3 DNA sequence: TGTGCCAGCAGCTCAAGCGGGGGAAGGACCATTCAGTACTTC. This translates into CASSSSGGRTIQYF.

The V call is TRBV27, the J call TRBJ2-3; TRBD2 matches 7 bases. The CDR3 covers 14 residues. Losses at the gene ends were 6 bases for V and 8 bases for J; bases not matched to a gene: 11. CDR1 and CDR2 from the germline V gene are MNHEY and SMNVEV (reference sequence). The CDR3 is CASSLERTSATQYF. The CDR3 coding sequence is TGTGCCAGCAGCCTCGAAAGAACTAGCGCTACGCAGTATTTT.

This chain joins TRBV10-3 and TRBJ2-3; 10 positions agree with TRBD2. CDR3 length equals 14 residues. In germline, CDR1 is ENHRY, CDR2 SYGVKD. Germline trimming cut 10 bases from V and 4 bases from J; bases unmatched to any gene: 8. The CDR3 loop reads CATAELAGADTQYF. The CDR3 region has the DNA TGTGCCACCGCGGAGCTAGCGGGAGCAGATACGCAGTATTTT.

The count of this clone is one. This rearrangement joins TRBV18 to TRBJ2-1; TRBD2 matches 9 bases. V lost 0 bases and J lost 10; bases outside the gene matches: 10. Germline CDR1 and CDR2: KGHSH and LQKENI. The CDR3 is 16 residues long. This chain's CDR3 is CASSPPPSGILGEQFF. CDR3 in DNA: TGTGCCAGCTCACCACCCCCTAGCGGGATACTTGGGGAGCAGTTCTTC.

The chain uses TRBV12-5 and TRBJ2-3; D remains ambiguous. V lost 5 bases and J lost 0, with 12 bases in between. CDR3 length: 15 amino acids. Germline loops: CDR1 LGHNT, CDR2 FRNRAP. CDR3 DNA sequence: TGTGCTAGTGGTCCCGACGGATCTAGCACAGATACGCAGTATTTT. This codes for CASGPDGSSTDTQYF.

The chain couples TRBV11-3 to TRBJ2-2; D gene unclear. Between the trimmed V and J ends, which lost 2 bases and 4 bases, there was a span of 8 bases. The CDR3 runs to 14 residues. Germline V gives CDR1 SGHNT, CDR2 YENEEA. The CDR3 sequence is CASSLPGPTGELFF. CDR3 sequence (DNA): TGTGCCAGCAGCTTACCAGGCCCCACCGGGGAGCTGTTTTTT.

J is TRBJ2-7 and V is TRBV28; the match to TRBD2 covers 13 bases. V lost 9 bases and J lost 2; bases outside the gene matches: 1. This CDR3 has 13 amino acids. Germline V gene lookup returns CDR1 MDHEN and CDR2 SYDVKM. The CDR3: CASTSGRAYEQYF. The CDR3 DNA sequence: TGTGCCAGTACTAGCGGGAGGGCCTACGAGCAGTACTTC.